This T cell receptor beta chain was observed in a study of T cell clonality in common variable immunodeficiency. General observations from the study: CVID subjects showed higher TCRbeta clonality than healthy controls. CVID subjects shared fewer TCRbeta clones than healthy controls did. Patient heterogeneity in the CVID cohort limited correlations between repertoire features and clinical complications.

Blood samples were heparinized, about 4.5 to 9 ml per donor. The table came from immunoSEQ multiplex PCR; TCRdb's copy has only in-frame clones and leaves some out. There are around 81,000 clones in the sample, none observed a single time. The table lists this clone with many counts. The target antigen is unknown. This TCR was recovered from a person aged 18 to 70 in good health. The sequenced material came from peripheral blood mononuclear cells.

The covered CDR3 bases are TGTGCCAGCAGTTTAGCCCGTAGCGCAGATACG. This translates into CASSLARSADT. The full-length CDR3 reads as CASSLARSADTQYF. The V and J genes are TRBV12-3 or TRBV12-4 and TRBJ2-3, with a tentative D call TRBD2 (5 bases). The CDR3 end is not reached by the read, which stops 3 residues before it; the germline J gene fills it in. The CDR3 consists of 14 residues. V lost 0 bases and J lost 4, with 8 bases in between.